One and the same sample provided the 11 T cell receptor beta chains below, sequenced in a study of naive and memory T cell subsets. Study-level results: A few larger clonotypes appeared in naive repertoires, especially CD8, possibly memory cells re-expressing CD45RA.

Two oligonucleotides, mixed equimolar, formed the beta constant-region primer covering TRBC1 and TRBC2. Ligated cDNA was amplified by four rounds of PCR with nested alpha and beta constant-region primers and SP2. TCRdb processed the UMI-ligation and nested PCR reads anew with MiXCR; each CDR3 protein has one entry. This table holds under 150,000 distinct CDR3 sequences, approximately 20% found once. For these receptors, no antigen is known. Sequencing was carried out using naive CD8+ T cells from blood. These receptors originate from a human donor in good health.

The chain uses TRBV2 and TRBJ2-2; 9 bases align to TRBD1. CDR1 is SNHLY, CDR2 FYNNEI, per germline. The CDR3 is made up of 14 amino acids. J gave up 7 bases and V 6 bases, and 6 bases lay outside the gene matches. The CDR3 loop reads CASSAGTGIGELFF. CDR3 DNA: TGTGCCAGCAGCGCAGGGACAGGGATCGGGGAGCTGTTTTTT.

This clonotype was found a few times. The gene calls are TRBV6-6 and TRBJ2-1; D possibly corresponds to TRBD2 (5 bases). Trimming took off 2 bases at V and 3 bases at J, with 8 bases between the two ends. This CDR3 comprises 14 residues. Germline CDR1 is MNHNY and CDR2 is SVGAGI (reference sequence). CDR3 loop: CASSYRGIYNEQFF. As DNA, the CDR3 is TGTGCCAGCAGTTACCGGGGAATCTACAATGAGCAGTTCTTC.

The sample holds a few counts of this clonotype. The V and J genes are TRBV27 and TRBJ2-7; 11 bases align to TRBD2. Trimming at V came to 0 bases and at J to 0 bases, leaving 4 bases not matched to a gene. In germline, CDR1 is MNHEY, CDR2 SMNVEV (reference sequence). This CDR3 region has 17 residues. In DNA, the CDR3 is TGTGCCAGCAGTTTATCGGGACTAGCGGAAGTCTCCTACGAGCAGTACTTC. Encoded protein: CASSLSGLAEVSYEQYF.

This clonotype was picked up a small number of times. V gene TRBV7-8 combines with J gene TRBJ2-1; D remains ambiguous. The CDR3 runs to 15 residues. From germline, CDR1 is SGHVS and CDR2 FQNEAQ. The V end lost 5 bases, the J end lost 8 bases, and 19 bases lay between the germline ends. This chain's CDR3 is CASSPYNRAQDEQFF. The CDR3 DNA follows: TGTGCCAGCAGCCCTTATAACCGGGCCCAGGATGAGCAGTTCTTC. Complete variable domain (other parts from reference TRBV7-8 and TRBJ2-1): GAGVSQSPRYKVAKRGQDVALRCDPISGHVSLFWYQQALGQGPEFLTYFQNEAQLDKSGLPSDRFFAERPEGSVSTLKIQRTQQEDSAVYLCASSPYNRAQDEQFFGPGTRLTVL.

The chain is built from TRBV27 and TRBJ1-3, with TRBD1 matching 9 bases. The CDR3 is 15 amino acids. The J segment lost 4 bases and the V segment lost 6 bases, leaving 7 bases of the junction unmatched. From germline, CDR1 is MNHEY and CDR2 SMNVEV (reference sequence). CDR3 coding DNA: TGTGCCAGCAGGGGACAGGGAATTACAGGAAACACCATATATTTT. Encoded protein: CASRGQGITGNTIYF.

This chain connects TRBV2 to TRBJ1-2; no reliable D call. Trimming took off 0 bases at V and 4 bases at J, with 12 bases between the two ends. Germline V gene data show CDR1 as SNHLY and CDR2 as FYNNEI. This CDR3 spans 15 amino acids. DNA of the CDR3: TGTGCCAGCAGTGAAGCGCGTGGGTTCGGCTATGGCTACACCTTC. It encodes CASSEARGFGYGYTF.

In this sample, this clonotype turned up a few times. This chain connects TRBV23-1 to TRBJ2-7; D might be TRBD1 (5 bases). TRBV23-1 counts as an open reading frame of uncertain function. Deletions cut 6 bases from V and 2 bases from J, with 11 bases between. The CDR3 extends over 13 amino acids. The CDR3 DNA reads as TGCGCCAGCAGACGGCAGGGAACCTACGAGCAGTACTTC. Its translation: CASRRQGTYEQYF.

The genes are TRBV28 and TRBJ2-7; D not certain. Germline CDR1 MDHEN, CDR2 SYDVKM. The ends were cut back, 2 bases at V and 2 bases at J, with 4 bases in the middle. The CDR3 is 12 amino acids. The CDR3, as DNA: TGTGCCAGCAGTTTACCAACCTACGAGCAGTACTTC. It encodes CASSLPTYEQYF.

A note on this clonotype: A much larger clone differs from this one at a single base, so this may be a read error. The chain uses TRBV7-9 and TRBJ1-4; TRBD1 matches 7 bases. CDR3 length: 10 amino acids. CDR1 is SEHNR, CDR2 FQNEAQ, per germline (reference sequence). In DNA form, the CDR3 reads TGTGCCAGTGGACAGGAAAAACAGTTTTTT. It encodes CASGQEKQFF.

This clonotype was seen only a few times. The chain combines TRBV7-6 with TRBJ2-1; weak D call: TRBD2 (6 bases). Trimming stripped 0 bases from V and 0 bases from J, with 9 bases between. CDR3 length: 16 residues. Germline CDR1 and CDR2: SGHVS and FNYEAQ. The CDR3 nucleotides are TGTGCCAGCAGCTTAGCAGGCGGGAACTCCTACAATGAGCAGTTCTTC. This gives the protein CASSLAGGNSYNEQFF. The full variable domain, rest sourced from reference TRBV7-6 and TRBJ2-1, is GAGVSQSPRYKVTKRGQDVALRCDPISGHVSLYWYRQALGQGPEFLTYFNYEAQQDKSGLPNDRFSAERPEGSISTLTIQRTEQRDSAMYRCASSLAGGNSYNEQFFGPGTRLTVL.

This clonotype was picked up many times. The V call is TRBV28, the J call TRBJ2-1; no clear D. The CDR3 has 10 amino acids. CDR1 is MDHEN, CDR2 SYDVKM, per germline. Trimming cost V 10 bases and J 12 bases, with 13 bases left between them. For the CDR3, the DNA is TGTGCCAACACAGCAGGATTGCAGTTCTTC. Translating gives CANTAGLQFF.